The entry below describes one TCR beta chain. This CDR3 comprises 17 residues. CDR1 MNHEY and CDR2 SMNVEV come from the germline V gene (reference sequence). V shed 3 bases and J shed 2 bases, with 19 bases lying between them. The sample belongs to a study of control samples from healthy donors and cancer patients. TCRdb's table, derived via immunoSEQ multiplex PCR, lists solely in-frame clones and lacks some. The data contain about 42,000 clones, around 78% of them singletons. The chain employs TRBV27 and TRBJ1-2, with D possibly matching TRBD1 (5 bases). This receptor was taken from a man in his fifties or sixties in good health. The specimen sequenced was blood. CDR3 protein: CASSFRTDRTLNYGYTF. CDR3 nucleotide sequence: TGTGCCAGCAGTTTTAGGACTGACAGAACCCTGAACTATGGCTACACCTTC.